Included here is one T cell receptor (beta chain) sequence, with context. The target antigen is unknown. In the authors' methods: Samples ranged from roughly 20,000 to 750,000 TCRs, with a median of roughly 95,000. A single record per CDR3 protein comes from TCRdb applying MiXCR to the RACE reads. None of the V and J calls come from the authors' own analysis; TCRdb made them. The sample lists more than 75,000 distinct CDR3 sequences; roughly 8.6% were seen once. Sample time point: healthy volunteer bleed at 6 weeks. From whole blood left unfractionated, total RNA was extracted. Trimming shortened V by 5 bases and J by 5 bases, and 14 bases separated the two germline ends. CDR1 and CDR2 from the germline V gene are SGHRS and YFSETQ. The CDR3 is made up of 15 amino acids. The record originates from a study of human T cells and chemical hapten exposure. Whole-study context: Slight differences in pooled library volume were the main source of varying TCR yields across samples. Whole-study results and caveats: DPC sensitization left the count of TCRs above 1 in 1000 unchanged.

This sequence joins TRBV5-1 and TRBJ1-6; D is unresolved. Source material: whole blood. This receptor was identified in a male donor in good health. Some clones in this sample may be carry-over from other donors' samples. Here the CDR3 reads CASRAFILDNSPLHF. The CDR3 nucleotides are TGCGCCAGCAGGGCCTTCATCCTCGATAATTCACCCCTCCACTTT.